The 2 T cell receptor beta chains given below trace back to one sample, sequenced in a study of lymphopenia after photon versus proton radiotherapy. The table came from immunoSEQ multiplex PCR; TCRdb's copy has only in-frame clones and leaves some out. The data hold roughly 30,000 clones, with around 94% observed a single time. The source was peripheral blood, collected from a patient treated with photon-based radiotherapy. The source of these receptors is a woman aged 50 to 60 with cholangiocarcinoma.

This chain links TRBV2 with TRBJ2-7; D remains ambiguous. The germline V gene has CDR1 SNHLY and CDR2 FYNNEI. Deletions cut 6 bases from V and 3 bases from J, with 6 bases between. This CDR3 contains 11 residues. The chain's CDR3 is CASSLNYEQYF. The CDR3 DNA sequence: TGTGCCAGCAGCCTGAACTACGAGCAGTACTTC. The complete variable domain, with remaining parts taken from reference TRBV2 and TRBJ2-7, reads EPEVTQTPSHQVTQMGQEVILRCVPISNHLYFYWYRQILGQKVEFLVSFYNNEISEKSEIFDDQFSVERPDGSNFTLKIRSTKLEDSAMYFCASSLNYEQYFGPGTRLTVT.

This chain uses TRBV28 with TRBJ2-1; D is ambiguous. V lost 5 bases and J lost 0, with 8 bases in between. Germline V gene lookup returns CDR1 MDHEN and CDR2 SYDVKM. The CDR3 is 14 amino acids. Here the CDR3 DNA reads TGTGCCAGCAGTACTCCCCGCTCCTACAATGAGCAGTTCTTC. As protein: CASSTPRSYNEQFF.